This T cell receptor (beta chain) is from a study of blood T cell repertoires in COVID-19. V shed 0 bases, J shed 7 bases, and the junction held 4 bases outside the gene matches. The germline V gene has CDR1 SGHVS and CDR2 FQNEAQ. The CDR3 covers 15 residues. Measured with immunoSEQ multiplex PCR; TCRdb has only the in-frame clones, and not every one. The repertoire holds 50,000 or so clones, with around 90% as singletons. The gene calls are TRBV7-8 and TRBJ1-5, with 9 positions matching TRBD1. Sequenced material: peripheral blood. This receptor was obtained from a human donor in a cohort sampled during active COVID-19. The CDR3 region has the DNA TGTGCCAGCAGCTTAGCGGGGACAGGGAACCAGCCCCAGCATTTT. Protein sequence: CASSLAGTGNQPQHF.